This TCR beta chain was documented in a study of T cells in Graves' hyperthyroidism and ophthalmopathy. Study results and limitations: A 13 V-J signature model discriminated ophthalmopathy versus stable hyperthyroidism.

As regards this clonotype: Antigen unknown.

RNA transcripts gave rise to amplified TCR beta CDR3 regions. First-round RT-PCR of the TCR CDR3 relied on the HTBI primer set. TCRdb redid the calling of the multiplex PCR reads with MiXCR, one entry per CDR3 protein. The sample lists around 570,000 distinct CDR3 sequences, less than 20% occurring once. Lactation, pregnancy, other autoimmune disease or uncontrolled infection excluded patients. Diagnostic decisions used clinical symptoms, serum thyroxine and TRAb, thyroid ultrasound and orbital computed tomography. Fresh peripheral blood, about 10 ml of it, supplied the PBMCs. This CDR3 contains 17 residues. Germline-derived CDR1 and CDR2 are LGHNA and YNFKEQ. V lost 0 bases and J 0 bases, leaving 9 bases between the germline ends.

The source of this sequence is a middle-aged man with Graves' ophthalmopathy. The chain is built from TRBV4-2 and TRBJ2-6; D call uncertain. The sample comprised blood. CDR3: CASSQDQANSGANVLTF. DNA for the CDR3: TGTGCCAGCAGCCAAGACCAGGCGAACTCTGGGGCCAACGTCCTGACTTTC.